This TCR beta chain was captured in a study of T cells in Graves' hyperthyroidism and ophthalmopathy. Exclusions: uncontrolled infection, other autoimmune disease, pregnancy, lactation. Diagnostic assessment was based on clinical symptoms, serum thyroxine and TRAb, thyroid ultrasound and orbital computed tomography. PBMCs were obtained from about 9 ml fresh peripheral blood. Ten or more counts support this clonotype. Regions amplified from RNA transcripts were the TCR beta CDR3 regions. A set of HTBI primers served as the primers for a first-round RT-PCR of the TCR CDR3. One entry per CDR3 protein results from TCRdb running MiXCR on the multiplex PCR reads. The data show some 570,000 distinct CDR3 sequences, 13% to 15% seen once. J lost 1 base, V lost 6 bases, and 4 bases had no gene match. CDR3 length equals 14 residues. The germline gives CDR1 SNHLY, CDR2 FYNNEI.

The sample comprised blood. The rearrangement joins TRBV2 to TRBJ2-3; 7 bases agree with TRBD1. The origin of this receptor is a woman aged 18-29 years with Graves' ophthalmopathy. CDR3 loop: CASRPGTGTDTQYF. In DNA, the CDR3 is TGTGCCAGCAGGCCAGGGACAGGCACAGATACGCAGTATTTT.